This T cell receptor (beta chain) was obtained from a study of read filtering for tumor transcriptome and immune sequencing. Turning to the study itself: The cohort had approximately 16 men and approximately 13 women aged roughly 45 to 90, mean about 70 years. RNA-seq yielded only roughly 75 to 1,300 TCR reads, IR-seq about 4 to 10.27 million. 8 patients were R-ISS I, around 15 were R-ISS II, six or seven were R-ISS III.

In germline, CDR1 is LGHDT, CDR2 YNNKEL (reference sequence). CDR3 length: 16 amino acids. V was pared by 4 bases and J by 0 bases, with 13 bases between. Molecular barcoded adaptors covering alpha/delta and beta/gamma chains were used on roughly 400 ng RNA. TCRdb itself ran the reads through MiXCR, one entry per CDR3 protein. The table lists roughly 61,000 distinct CDR3 sequences, 10% to 15% of them singletons. The chain carries TRBV3-1 and TRBJ2-1; maybe TRBD2 (5 bases). The sequenced sample consisted of a population of CD138-negative cells sorted from bone marrow. This TCR came from a donor at least 40 years old with multiple myeloma. The CDR3 is CASSRSVGGSYNEQFF. The CDR3 DNA follows: TGTGCCAGCAGCCGCTCGGTTGGAGGCTCCTACAATGAGCAGTTCTTC.